The 5 T cell receptor beta chains in this list originate from one sample, sequenced in a study of blood T cell repertoires in COVID-19 (dated by TCRdb to about 2020). Receptor amplification or capture employed the immunoSEQ multiplex PCR assay. TCRdb provides this immuneACCESS table in a form limited to in-frame rearrangements. Some clones are lacking; in checked studies, under half of them reflect an unresolved V gene, and why the rest are absent is not known. For this sample the table gives more than 350,000 clones, of which about 88% were detected only once. 1.4% of the sample belongs to the ten largest clones. Input material: PBMCs or T cells enriched from blood (not recorded which). The receptors were sampled from a woman in her late teens or twenties who had been exposed to COVID-19.

The CDR3 DNA reads TGTGCCAGCAGCCACGGGACAAACGGGGAGCTGTTTTTT. Protein: CASSHGTNGELFF. V and J are TRBV9 and TRBJ2-2; possibly TRBD1 for D (6 bases). Trimming shortened V by 4 bases and J by 7 bases, and 11 bases separated the two germline ends. The CDR3 is 13 amino acids. Germline lookup yields CDR1 SGDLS and CDR2 YYNGEE.

The rearrangement joins TRBV18 to TRBJ2-7; 12 bases are shared with TRBD2. Germline values: CDR1 KGHSH, CDR2 LQKENI. The CDR3 is made up of 18 amino acids. V trimming: 0 bases; J trimming: 5 bases; junction bases outside the gene matches: 11. The CDR3 nucleotides read TGTGCCAGCTCACCACCGACTAGCGGGAGAAAAGCCGAGGACGAGCAGTACTTC. Amino acid sequence: CASSPPTSGRKAEDEQYF.

The gene calls are TRBV28 and TRBJ2-7; 7 nucleotides agree with TRBD2. Germline trimming cut 7 bases from V and 3 bases from J; bases unmatched to any gene: 9. This CDR3 region has 14 residues. Germline V CDR1 and CDR2: MDHEN, SYDVKM. CDR3 sequence reads: CASTPGGLHYEQYF. The DNA of the CDR3 is TGTGCCAGCACCCCGGGGGGTCTACACTACGAGCAGTACTTC.

The CDR3 region is CASSQMTNRYEQYF. CDR3 DNA: TGTGCCAGCAGCCAAATGACTAATCGGTACGAGCAGTACTTC. The rearrangement joins TRBV4-2 to TRBJ2-7; D is possibly TRBD2 (5 bases). Germline assignment: CDR1 LGHNA and CDR2 YNFKEQ. The CDR3 is made up of 14 amino acids. Between the trimmed V and J ends, which lost 2 bases and 4 bases, there was a span of 12 bases.

Here the CDR3 reads CASSPRDSEGYTF. The CDR3 DNA sequence: TGTGCCAGCTCCCCCCGGGACAGCGAAGGCTACACCTTC. J is TRBJ1-2 and V is TRBV18; 7 bases are a match to TRBD1. Germline CDR1 reads KGHSH; CDR2 reads LQKENI. Trimming removed 6 bases from V and 8 bases from J; junction bases left unmatched: 9. The CDR3 sequence is 13 residues long.